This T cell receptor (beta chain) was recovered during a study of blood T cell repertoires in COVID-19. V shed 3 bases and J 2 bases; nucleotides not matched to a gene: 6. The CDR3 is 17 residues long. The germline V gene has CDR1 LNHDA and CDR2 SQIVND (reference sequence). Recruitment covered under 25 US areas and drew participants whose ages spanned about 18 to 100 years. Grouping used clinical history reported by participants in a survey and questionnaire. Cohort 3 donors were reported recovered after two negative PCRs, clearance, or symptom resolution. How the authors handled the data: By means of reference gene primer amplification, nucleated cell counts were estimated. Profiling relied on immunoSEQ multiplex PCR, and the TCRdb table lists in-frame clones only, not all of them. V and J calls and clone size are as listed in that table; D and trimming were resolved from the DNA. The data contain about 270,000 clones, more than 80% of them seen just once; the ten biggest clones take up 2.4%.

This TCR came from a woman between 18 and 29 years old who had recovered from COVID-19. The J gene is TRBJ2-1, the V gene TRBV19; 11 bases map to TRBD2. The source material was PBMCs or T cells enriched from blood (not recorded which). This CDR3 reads CASSISLAGGPYNEQFF. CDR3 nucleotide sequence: TGTGCCAGTAGTATCTCCCTAGCGGGGGGCCCCTACAATGAGCAGTTCTTC. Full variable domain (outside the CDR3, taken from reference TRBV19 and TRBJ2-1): DGGITQSPKYLFRKEGQNVTLSCEQNLNHDAMYWYRQDPGQGLRLIYYSQIVNDFQKGDIAEGYSVSREKKESFPLTVTSAQKNPTAFYLCASSISLAGGPYNEQFFGPGTRLTVL.